Included here is one T cell receptor (beta chain) sequence, with context. In its sample, this clone was seen once. Its antigen remains unidentified. No per-base quality is available; no much larger clone lies one base away. This sample was included in a study of T cells in localized non-small cell lung cancer (dated by TCRdb to 2019 to 2021). In terms of the full investigation: T cell repertoires of more than 200 early-stage NSCLC patients were analyzed, with tumors being compared against uninvolved tumor-adjacent lungs. The cohort was made up of fewer than 250 treatment-naive NSCLC patients whose localized lung tumors had been resected. NSCLC patients had a mean age of approximately 72 years, and 129 were male and more than 90 female. Overall study outcomes, separate from this receptor: Of the top 100 tumor clones, a median of roughly 56 were detected in paired uninvolved adjacent lung; approximately 30 were also among that lung's top 100. Because multi-region sequencing of the tumors was not done, intratumor heterogeneity could not be ruled out. Longer overall survival was associated with higher T cell density in blood, whereas shorter survival was associated with higher clonality in adjacent lung. Because of the exploratory design, TCR variables were selected using unadjusted p-values without false-discovery rate correction. Uninvolved tumor-adjacent lung showed the highest T cell clonality, higher than tumor, which suggests more focused antigenic responses in the uninvolved tumor-adjacent lung.

The immunoSEQ Assay was used to sequence TCR beta CDR3 regions from DNA. As for the authors' bioinformatics: T cell density was computed as TCR beta template counts normalized to usable DNA estimated by amplifying housekeeping genes. Richness was estimated with the preseqR package, extrapolating to 400,000 templates for PBMC samples and 120,000 templates for tissue samples. Clonality was taken to be one minus Pielou's evenness. To identify tissue-enriched TCRs, differential abundance testing was run on productive amino-acid clonotypes with a minimum total count of 5 and an alpha of 0.1. The Jaccard Index and the Morisita Overlap Index were used to measure repertoire overlap between compartments. GLIPH clustered TCR beta CDR3s with public tetramer-defined viral CDR3s; viral motifs required at least three viral sequences plus V-gene enrichment. Sourced from immuneACCESS, this table was stored by TCRdb with only in-frame sequences that have V and J called. A share of the clones is absent; for the studies checked, an unresolved V gene accounts for under half, and the remainder has no known explanation. Clone size and V and J calls were adopted from that table, with D and trimming inferred from the DNA. The sample includes about 23,000 clones, with roughly 87% observed a single time. About 29% of the sample lies in the top ten.

At diagnosis, peripheral blood, uninvolved tumor-adjacent lung and tumor were collected and were preserved as a mix of fresh-frozen and FFPE material. For TCR repertoire profiling, blood samples were analyzed in the form of peripheral blood mononuclear cells. Reading the germline V gene (reference sequence) gives CDR1 SGHNT and CDR2 YYREEE. V is trimmed back by 7 bases and J by 7 bases, and the junction contains 12 bases that no gene match accounts for. The CDR3 covers 16 residues, taking in both the cysteine and the phenylalanine. Only the CDR3 region is kept as DNA, spanning 48 bases read in frame from base 1.

The TCR comes from a male donor older than 55 with stage I squamous cell lung carcinoma. Sequenced material: peripheral blood, taken before any cancer treatment. In this chain, TRBV5-4 is recombined with TRBJ1-6; TRBD1 fits 9 bases in the junction. The CDR3 here reads CASGLPQGANNSPLHF. The sequence in DNA is TGTGCCAGCGGACTACCACAGGGGGCGAACAATTCACCCCTCCACTTT.